One sample yielded the 30 T cell receptor beta chains listed below, sequenced in a study of T cell repertoires in ileal Crohn's disease (dated by TCRdb to the late 2010s). The library was generated by the immunoSEQ multiplex PCR assay. This immuneACCESS table, as held by TCRdb, lists in-frame sequences with V and J called but not all clones. Of the missing ones, under half trace to an unresolved V gene in checked studies; the others have no known cause. This sample comprises just under 4,000 clones, around 80% of them detected only once. Roughly 22% of the sample lies in the top ten. Sequencing was carried out using ileal tissue. The receptor set was obtained from an adult with Crohn's disease.

The V and J genes are TRBV19 and TRBJ2-3, with 9 bases fitting TRBD1. There are 13 residues in the CDR3. From germline, CDR1 is LNHDA and CDR2 SQIVND (reference sequence). The trim removed 9 bases at V and 1 base at J, leaving 2 bases unmatched. Here the CDR3 DNA reads TGTGCCAGCCGGGACAGGGGCACAGATACGCAGTATTTT. Protein: CASRDRGTDTQYF.

The gene calls are TRBV30 and TRBJ1-1; TRBD1 is a possible D gene (6 bases). Trimming pared 5 bases from V and 4 bases from J, leaving 11 bases between. CDR1 and CDR2 (germline): GTSNPN, SVGIG (reference sequence). The CDR3 runs 12 residues. In nucleotides, the CDR3 is TGTGCCTGGGGTACAGGGAGCACTGAAGCTTTCTTT. It is translated as CAWGTGSTEAFF. The full variable domain, completed using reference TRBV30 and TRBJ1-1, is SQTIHQWPATLVQPVGSPLSLECTVEGTSNPNLYWYRQAAGRGLQLLFYSVGIGQISSEVPQNLSASRPQDRQFILSSKKLLLSDSGFYLCAWGTGSTEAFFGQGTRLTVV.

This clone is categorized as large. J is TRBJ2-5 and V is TRBV6-5; D unclear. With 7 bases removed from V and 5 bases from J, the gap between germline ends came to 8 bases. Germline V gene data show CDR1 as MNHEY and CDR2 as SVGAGI. This CDR3 is 11 amino acids long. CDR3 in DNA: TGTGCCAGCACAATTCGGGAGACCCAGTACTTC. This sequence encodes CASTIRETQYF.

V usage is TRBV2 and J usage is TRBJ2-5; D may be TRBD2 (5 bases). Germline loops: CDR1 SNHLY, CDR2 FYNNEI. The CDR3 is 11 residues long. The germline V and J ends were trimmed by 6 bases and 5 bases, with 7 bases remaining between them. The CDR3 is CASRGSETQYF. CDR3 DNA sequence: TGTGCCAGCAGGGGGAGTGAGACCCAGTACTTC. Combining the CDR3 with reference TRBV2 and TRBJ2-5 gives the whole variable domain EPEVTQTPSHQVTQMGQEVILRCVPISNHLYFYWYRQILGQKVEFLVSFYNNEISEKSEIFDDQFSVERPDGSNFTLKIRSTKLEDSAMYFCASRGSETQYFGPGTRLLVL.

The gene calls are TRBV7-2 and TRBJ2-7; D remains ambiguous. Germline V lookup: CDR1 SGHTA, CDR2 FQGNSA. V gave up 7 bases and J gave up 0 bases, with 13 bases separating them. This CDR3 spans 14 amino acids. The CDR3 loop is CASTASVSSYEQYF. CDR3 coding DNA: TGTGCCAGCACCGCCTCGGTGAGCTCCTACGAGCAGTACTTC.

The chain has TRBV29-1 and TRBJ1-5; 7 bases match TRBD1. This CDR3 spans 13 amino acids. The germline gives CDR1 SQVTM, CDR2 ANQGSEA. With V trimmed by 6 bases and J by 2 bases, 4 bases remained unmatched. For the CDR3, the DNA is TGCAGCGTGGGCGGACAGGGCAATCAGCCCCAGCATTTT. Protein sequence: CSVGGQGNQPQHF.

The genes are TRBV28 and TRBJ2-7, with a possible D match to TRBD1 (6 bases). CDR1 is MDHEN, CDR2 SYDVKM, per germline. V lost 6 bases, J lost 4 bases, and 13 bases lay in between. This CDR3 has 13 amino acids. The CDR3 DNA reads TGTGCCAGCAGCGGACAGAGTCTTTACGAGCAGTACTTC. Protein sequence: CASSGQSLYEQYF. Looking up the rest from reference TRBV28 and TRBJ2-7 gives the full variable domain: DVKVTQSSRYLVKRTGEKVFLECVQDMDHENMFWYRQDPGLGLRLIYFSYDVKMKEKGDIPEGYSVSREKKERFSLILESASTNQTSMYLCASSGQSLYEQYFGPGTRLTVT.

This chain links TRBV5-4 with TRBJ2-2; 8 positions agree with TRBD2. The germline gives CDR1 SGHNT, CDR2 YYREEE (reference sequence). CDR3 length: 13 amino acids. V trimming: 9 bases; J trimming: 5 bases; junction bases outside the gene matches: 6. CDR3 in amino acids: CANTGGETGELFF. The DNA of the CDR3 is TGTGCCAATACGGGAGGGGAAACCGGGGAGCTGTTTTTT.

This clone came up a few times. This chain links TRBV11-2 with TRBJ1-3; unclear D gene. The CDR3 totals 16 residues. CDR1 is SGHAT, CDR2 FQNNGV, per germline. V shed 4 bases and J shed 0 bases, with 13 bases lying between them. The CDR3 spells CASSSGFVGSGNTIYF. CDR3 in DNA: TGTGCCAGCAGCTCCGGGTTTGTGGGCTCTGGAAACACCATATATTTT.

This clone appeared a few times. CDR3 nucleotide sequence: TGCGCCAGCAGCCAAGCCGCAGGATCGGCGTATGGCTACACCTTC. This gives the protein CASSQAAGSAYGYTF. This chain uses TRBV4-3 with TRBJ1-2; D is uncertain. V was cut by 1 base and J by 5 bases, with 14 bases left in between. This CDR3 is built from 15 residues. Germline CDR1 is LGHNA and CDR2 is YSLEER.

This clone showed up just a few times. The chain links TRBV9 to TRBJ1-4; tentatively, D is TRBD1 (6 bases). Germline V gene data show CDR1 as SGDLS and CDR2 as YYNGEE. With 4 bases removed from V and 4 bases from J, the gap between germline ends came to 14 bases. CDR3 size: 15 residues. Written as DNA, the CDR3 is TGTGCCAGCAGCTCGCTGACAGGCGGTAATGAAAAACTGTTTTTT. Its translation: CASSSLTGGNEKLFF.

This clone was observed once. The chain has TRBV4-3 and TRBJ1-6; 9 positions match TRBD1. V was clipped by 1 base and J by 7 bases; unmatched bases: 2. Germline V gene lookup returns CDR1 LGHNA and CDR2 YSLEER. This CDR3 is built from 15 residues. The CDR3 reads CASSQAGTGNSPLHF. CDR3 nucleotide sequence: TGCGCCAGCAGCCAAGCCGGGACAGGGAATTCACCCCTCCACTTT.

The V call is TRBV11-3, the J call TRBJ2-1; 8 positions match TRBD1. CDR3 length: 14 amino acids. Germline CDR1 reads SGHNT; CDR2 reads YENEEA. The V and J ends lost 5 bases and 7 bases, in that order; junction bases with no gene match: 7. As DNA, the CDR3 is TGTGCCAGCAGCGACGACAGGGGCCCAAATGAGCAGTTCTTC. Protein product: CASSDDRGPNEQFF. Looking up the rest from reference TRBV11-3 and TRBJ2-1 gives the full variable domain: EAGVVQSPRYKIIEKKQPVAFWCNPISGHNTLYWYLQNLGQGPELLIRYENEEAVDDSQLPKDRFSAERLKGVDSTLKIQPAELGDSAVYLCASSDDRGPNEQFFGPGTRLTVL.

This clone came up once. The V call is TRBV23-1, the J call TRBJ2-7; the match to TRBD1 covers 8 bases. TRBV23-1 is an open reading frame whose function is uncertain. This CDR3 has 16 amino acids. V was clipped by 4 bases and J by 2 bases; unmatched bases: 10. The CDR3: CASSRKKGQEAYEQYF. The CDR3 DNA follows: TGCGCCAGCAGTCGAAAAAAGGGACAGGAAGCCTACGAGCAGTACTTC.

This chain links TRBV14 with TRBJ2-5; no clear D gene. This CDR3 comprises 17 residues. Germline CDR1 is SGHDN and CDR2 is FVKESK. Trimming pared 2 bases from V and 1 base from J, leaving 17 bases between. CDR3 residues: CASSQNQYSRSQETQYF. The CDR3 DNA follows: TGTGCCAGCAGCCAAAATCAATACAGTCGAAGCCAAGAGACCCAGTACTTC.

The chain combines TRBV5-1 with TRBJ1-5; a possible D gene is TRBD1 (6 bases). This CDR3 has 14 residues. Trimming stripped 3 bases from V and 5 bases from J, with 12 bases between. CDR1 is SGHRS and CDR2 is YFSETQ in the germline V gene. CDR3 sequence: CASSSGQNDQPQHF. CDR3 in DNA: TGCGCCAGCAGCTCCGGACAGAACGATCAGCCCCAGCATTTT.

V is TRBV7-9 and J is TRBJ1-4, with 7 bases that match TRBD1. The trim removed 2 bases at V and 4 bases at J, leaving 1 base unmatched. This CDR3 has 14 residues. CDR1 and CDR2 from the germline V gene are SEHNR and FQNEAQ (reference sequence). The CDR3 loop is CASSLNRGNEKLFF. The DNA for the CDR3 is TGTGCCAGCAGCTTAAACAGGGGTAATGAAAAACTGTTTTTT.

The chain joins TRBV30 to TRBJ2-5, with D perhaps TRBD1 (5 bases). The DNA end favors TRBJ2-7, so the J call may be wrong. This CDR3 region has 12 residues. Per the germline V gene, CDR1 is GTSNPN and CDR2 is SVGIG (reference sequence). The CDR3 DNA sequence: TGTGCCTGGAGTAAAGGGGCCTACGAGCAGTACTTC. Residues: CAWSKGAYEQYF.

The J gene is TRBJ1-1, the V gene TRBV5-6; 8 bases line up with TRBD1. The CDR3 has 14 amino acids. V shed 3 bases and J 10 bases; nucleotides not matched to a gene: 11. Germline assignment: CDR1 SGHDT and CDR2 YYEEEE. The CDR3 nucleotides are TGTGCCAGCAGCTCCGGCGGGACAGGAGATAGAGCTTTCTTT. Amino acid sequence: CASSSGGTGDRAFF.

The CDR3 sequence is CASSDIQGRSYNEQFF. The CDR3 region has the DNA TGTGCCAGCAGTGACATACAGGGGCGATCCTACAATGAGCAGTTCTTC. V gene TRBV6-1 combines with J gene TRBJ2-1; 7 bases align to TRBD1. V lost 3 bases and J lost 1; bases outside the gene matches: 6. Germline values: CDR1 MNHNS, CDR2 SASEGT. The CDR3 is 16 amino acids.

The chain uses TRBV7-8 and TRBJ2-5; D perhaps matches TRBD1 (6 bases). The CDR3 runs 15 residues. V lost 5 bases and J lost 5, with 18 bases in between. Germline lookup yields CDR1 SGHVS and CDR2 FQNEAQ. The CDR3 sequence is CASSLKQGRPETQYF. For the CDR3, the DNA is TGTGCCAGCAGCCTCAAACAGGGACGGCCGGAGACCCAGTACTTC.

This chain links TRBV19 with TRBJ1-2; D is unclear. The CDR3 totals 14 residues. Germline CDR1 LNHDA, CDR2 SQIVND (reference sequence). V lost 8 bases and J lost 2, with 15 bases in between. As DNA, the CDR3 is TGTGCCAGTCGACTTAGTAGAGAGAACTATGGCTACACCTTC. The encoded protein is CASRLSRENYGYTF.

The chain uses TRBV29-1 and TRBJ2-3, with D maybe TRBD2 (7 bases). V lost 0 bases, J lost 4 bases, and 17 bases lay in between. Germline CDR1 is SQVTM and CDR2 is ANQGSEA. The CDR3 is 16 residues long. CDR3 sequence: CSVEDLGAGGADTQYF. CDR3 bases: TGCAGCGTTGAAGATCTGGGGGCTGGGGGGGCAGATACGCAGTATTTT.

This clone was seen only a few times. This chain links TRBV6-5 with TRBJ1-2; TRBD1 aligns across 10 bases. The CDR3 covers 15 residues. The junction had 8 bases not matched to a gene; V was cut back by 6 bases and J by 4 bases. CDR1 is MNHEY, CDR2 SVGAGI, per germline. Written as DNA, the CDR3 is TGTGCCAGCAGGACCCCGGGACAGGGGACCTATGGCTACACCTTC. Its protein is CASRTPGQGTYGYTF.

The chain uses TRBV10-1 and TRBJ1-1; 7 bases map to TRBD1. V trimming: 7 bases; J trimming: 2 bases; junction bases outside the gene matches: 25. Germline V lookup: CDR1 WNHNN, CDR2 SYGVQD (reference sequence). This CDR3 contains 20 residues. The CDR3: CASMQGTARARGGFNTEAFF. The CDR3 DNA is TGCGCCAGCATGCAGGGGACAGCGAGGGCTCGGGGGGGGTTCAACACTGAAGCTTTCTTT.

The rearrangement joins TRBV28 to TRBJ1-4, with 9 bases identical to TRBD1. V lost 6 bases and J lost 5; bases outside the gene matches: 7. The CDR3 runs 15 residues. Germline loops: CDR1 MDHEN, CDR2 SYDVKM. CDR3 sequence reads: CASSSSGQGNEKLFF. The CDR3 coding sequence is TGTGCCAGCAGCTCATCCGGACAGGGGAATGAAAAACTGTTTTTT.

V usage is TRBV4-1 and J usage is TRBJ1-2; TRBD1 agrees at 7 bases. The CDR3 runs to 14 residues. Trimming removed 1 base from V and 4 bases from J; junction bases left unmatched: 3. The germline gives CDR1 MGHRA, CDR2 YSYEKL. The CDR3 DNA reads as TGCGCCAGCAGCCAAGTGCGACAGGGCTATGGCTACACCTTC. It encodes CASSQVRQGYGYTF.

The chain combines TRBV23-1 with TRBJ1-4; D not certain. TRBV23-1 is classed as an ORF, of uncertain function. V was shortened by 8 bases and J by 5 bases, with 12 bases between the two germline ends. This CDR3 has 13 amino acids. The CDR3 region is CASPRGVNEKLFF. The DNA for the CDR3 is TGCGCCAGCCCTCGGGGAGTAAATGAAAAACTGTTTTTT.

This chain connects TRBV5-4 to TRBJ1-3, with D maybe TRBD1 (6 bases). V was trimmed by 4 bases and J by 0 bases, leaving 11 bases between them. Germline V gene lookup returns CDR1 SGHNT and CDR2 YYREEE (reference sequence). CDR3 length: 15 amino acids. The CDR3, as DNA: TGTGCCAGCAGCGCGGACAGTTTCTCTGGAAACACCATATATTTT. This encodes CASSADSFSGNTIYF.

The chain carries TRBV2 and TRBJ2-5; 11 bases are a match to TRBD2. CDR3 length equals 14 residues. Germline V gene data show CDR1 as SNHLY and CDR2 as FYNNEI. V lost 3 bases, J lost 12 bases, and 9 bases stayed unmatched. In DNA form, the CDR3 reads TGTGCCAGCAGTGATTCGGGACTAGCGGCCCCGGAGTACTTC. Protein sequence: CASSDSGLAAPEYF.